This T cell receptor (beta chain) was sequenced in a study of blood T cells in healthy people across ages. Study context: Template switching captured about one barcoded beta molecule per two T cells.

The donors, all healthy, were Caucasians living in Russia, aged roughly 6 to 100. With regard to this clonotype: Its target is not known.

Whole-study findings and limits: Aged donors had fewer naive CD4+ cells and lower diversity than long-lived donors.

Alongside a J-beta primer mix, a sample-barcoded 5' primer served in a second PCR lasting 7 to 11 cycles. Each cDNA molecule carried a tag from a template-switch adaptor that contained 12 random nucleotides. TCRdb ran MiXCR on the 5' RACE reads and lists one entry per CDR3 protein. This repertoire shows some 1.7 million distinct CDR3 sequences, roughly 30% found once; its top ten account for roughly 8.2%. Germline V CDR1 and CDR2: MGHRA, YSYEKL. V lost 5 bases and J 11 bases, leaving 19 bases between the germline ends. CDR3 length: 15 residues. The rearrangement uses TRBV4-1 and TRBJ1-6; D call uncertain. The TCR sequence derives from a woman in her thirties in good health. The specimen sequenced was blood. This chain's CDR3 is CASSSGETVQAPLHF. In DNA form, the CDR3 reads TGCGCCAGCAGCAGTGGGGAGACGGTCCAGGCACCCCTCCACTTT.